These 32 T cell receptor beta chains came from one sample sequenced in a study of blood T cell repertoires in COVID-19. Profiled with immunoSEQ multiplex PCR; TCRdb holds only in-frame clones, not every one. Here the sample spans more than 150,000 clones, about 80% being singletons. The sequencing input was peripheral blood. These receptors were obtained from a man aged 55 to 70 with acute or convalescent COVID-19.

The genes are TRBV29-1 and TRBJ1-1, with 7 bases that match TRBD1. V lost 7 bases to trimming and J lost 1 base; unmatched junction nucleotides: 6. Germline V gene lookup returns CDR1 SQVTM and CDR2 ANQGSEA. The CDR3 is 13 amino acids. The CDR3 reads CSGRGQQNTEAFF. The CDR3 bases are TGCAGCGGAAGGGGACAGCAGAACACTGAAGCTTTCTTT.

The rearrangement uses TRBV7-2 and TRBJ2-1; D might be TRBD1 (6 bases). The CDR3 has 12 residues. Per the germline V gene, CDR1 is SGHTA and CDR2 is FQGNSA. Deletions cut 5 bases from V and 8 bases from J, with 10 bases between. In DNA form, the CDR3 reads TGTGCCAGCAGCATACAGGGCTATGAGCAGTTCTTC. This gives the protein CASSIQGYEQFF.

The V call is TRBV9, the J call TRBJ1-5; the match to TRBD1 covers 9 bases. The trim removed 4 bases at V and 7 bases at J, leaving 6 bases unmatched. The CDR3 is made up of 14 amino acids. Germline loops: CDR1 SGDLS, CDR2 YYNGEE. CDR3 nucleotide sequence: TGTGCCAGCAGCCAGGGACAGGGTGACCAGCCCCAGCATTTT. Its protein is CASSQGQGDQPQHF.

This sequence joins TRBV29-1 and TRBJ2-5, with 9 bases fitting TRBD2. Germline CDR1 SQVTM, CDR2 ANQGSEA. CDR3 length: 15 residues. With V trimmed by 4 bases and J by 3 bases, 9 bases remained unmatched. The CDR3 region has the DNA TGCAGCGTTGTACTAGCGGGTGCCTTGGAAGAGACCCAGTACTTC. Translation: CSVVLAGALEETQYF.

The chain employs TRBV10-3 and TRBJ2-2; the D is unclear. This CDR3 contains 13 residues. The germline gives CDR1 ENHRY, CDR2 SYGVKD. Trimming pared 3 bases from V and 0 bases from J, leaving 2 bases between. CDR3 sequence reads: CAISDANTGELFF. The CDR3 nucleotides read TGTGCCATCAGTGACGCGAACACCGGGGAGCTGTTTTTT.

The chain has TRBV15 and TRBJ2-7; the D gene is possibly TRBD2 (5 bases). Deletions cut 0 bases from V and 3 bases from J, with 9 bases between. CDR3 length: 14 residues. CDR1 and CDR2 (germline): LNHNV, YYDKDF (reference sequence). DNA of the CDR3: TGTGCCACCAGCAGAGATCAGAGGGTCTACGAGCAGTACTTC. Translated: CATSRDQRVYEQYF.

In this sample, this clone turned up once. This chain joins TRBV3-1 (or the pseudogene TRBV3-2) and TRBJ1-1; D uncertain. Trimming took 7 bases from V and 1 from J, leaving 7 bases between them. Germline V gene data show CDR1 as LGHDT and CDR2 as YNNKEL (reference sequence). This CDR3 comprises 12 residues. The CDR3: CASTSGNTEAFF. In DNA, the CDR3 is TGTGCCAGCACCTCGGGGAACACTGAAGCTTTCTTT.

This clone was picked up one time. This chain joins TRBV28 and TRBJ1-5; tentative D call: TRBD1 (6 bases). Trimming took 3 bases from V and 11 from J, leaving 20 bases between them. This CDR3 region has 15 residues. Germline V lookup: CDR1 MDHEN, CDR2 SYDVKM. The CDR3, as DNA: TGTGCCAGCAGTTTGTTTGGGGGGGGCTTTAGTTCCCAGCATTTT. It encodes CASSLFGGGFSSQHF. Full variable domain (remainder filled in from reference TRBV28 and TRBJ1-5): DVKVTQSSRYLVKRTGEKVFLECVQDMDHENMFWYRQDPGLGLRLIYFSYDVKMKEKGDIPEGYSVSREKKERFSLILESASTNQTSMYLCASSLFGGGFSSQHFGDGTRLSIL.

The chain recombines TRBV4-3 with TRBJ2-3; no definite D call. The length of the CDR3 is 14 residues. CDR1 and CDR2 from the germline V gene are LGHNA and YSLEER. Trimming cost V 1 base and J 8 bases, with 13 bases left between them. The CDR3 loop is CASSQASPGGTQYF. In DNA, the CDR3 is TGCGCCAGCAGCCAAGCCTCCCCGGGTGGTACGCAGTATTTT.

The rearrangement joins TRBV10-2 to TRBJ2-5; TRBD1 aligns across 7 bases. This CDR3 region has 14 residues. V shed 4 bases, J shed 0 bases, and the junction held 2 bases outside the gene matches. Germline V CDR1 and CDR2: WSHSY, SAAADI. The DNA for the CDR3 is TGCGCCAGCAGTGGACAGGGCAACCAAGAGACCCAGTACTTC. Protein sequence: CASSGQGNQETQYF.

This clone was seen a few times. The rearrangement uses TRBV18 and TRBJ2-7; unclear D gene. CDR1 and CDR2 (germline): KGHSH, LQKENI. There are 13 residues in the CDR3. The V gene lost 6 bases and the J gene lost 5 bases, with 14 bases spanning the gap. The CDR3 nucleotides are TGTGCCAGCTCCCGTTCCAGCGTGAACGAGCAGTACTTC. It encodes CASSRSSVNEQYF. The entire variable domain, with the rest obtained from reference TRBV18 and TRBJ2-7, is as follows: NAGVMQNPRHLVRRRGQEARLRCSPMKGHSHVYWYRQLPEEGLKFMVYLQKENIIDESGMPKERFSAEFPKEGPSILRIQQVVRGDSAAYFCASSRSSVNEQYFGPGTRLTVT.

V and J are TRBV5-1 and TRBJ2-5, with TRBD2 as a possible D gene (6 bases). This CDR3 is 13 amino acids long. Germline V lookup: CDR1 SGHRS, CDR2 YFSETQ. The V and J ends lost 5 bases and 5 bases respectively, with 13 bases between them. This chain's CDR3 is CASSSSGGETQYF. DNA of the CDR3: TGCGCCAGCAGTTCGTCCGGAGGGGAGACCCAGTACTTC.

CDR3 sequence: CASRPEGLYEQYF. CDR3 bases: TGTGCCAGCAGACCCGAGGGCCTCTACGAGCAGTACTTC. The chain is built from TRBV28 and TRBJ2-7, with D perhaps TRBD2 (5 bases). V lost 6 bases, J lost 3 bases, and 12 bases lay in between. Germline V CDR1 and CDR2: MDHEN, SYDVKM. The CDR3 has 13 amino acids.

This chain joins TRBV28 and TRBJ2-3, with D possibly matching TRBD1 (6 bases). V was cut by 2 bases and J by 12 bases, with 21 bases left in between. The CDR3 sequence is 15 residues long. Per the germline V gene, CDR1 is MDHEN and CDR2 is SYDVKM. As DNA, the CDR3 is TGTGCCAGCAGTTTACCTATGACAGGTTCACCCCCCCAGTATTTT. Protein: CASSLPMTGSPPQYF.

The gene calls are TRBV3-1 (or the pseudogene TRBV3-2) and TRBJ1-1, with D perhaps matching TRBD1 (5 bases). The V end lost 1 base, the J end lost 5 bases, and 17 bases lay between the germline ends. The CDR3 spans 16 residues. Germline CDR1 reads LGHDT; CDR2 reads YNNKEL (reference sequence). CDR3 nucleotides: TGTGCCAGCAGCCAAGGGGGCTGGGGGGGTTGGACTGAAGCTTTCTTT. Its protein product is CASSQGGWGGWTEAFF.

The J gene is TRBJ1-3, the V gene TRBV18, with D possibly TRBD1 on 5 matching bases. Germline values: CDR1 KGHSH, CDR2 LQKENI. The V gene lost 2 bases and the J gene lost 4 bases, with 18 bases spanning the gap. The CDR3 spans 17 residues. The CDR3: CASSPSPPAGGGNTIYF. In DNA form, the CDR3 reads TGTGCCAGCTCACCAAGTCCCCCGGCCGGGGGGGGAAACACCATATATTTT.

This clone was observed a few times. V is TRBV9 and J is TRBJ1-1; possibly TRBD1 for D (6 bases). The CDR3 contains 14 residues. The germline V gene encodes CDR1 SGDLS and CDR2 YYNGEE. The V end lost 4 bases, the J end lost 0 bases, and 10 bases lay between the germline ends. CDR3 sequence: CASSPGQLNTEAFF. The DNA for the CDR3 is TGTGCCAGCAGCCCAGGACAGCTGAACACTGAAGCTTTCTTT. The whole variable domain, filled in from reference TRBV9 and TRBJ1-1, reads DSGVTQTPKHLITATGQRVTLRCSPRSGDLSVYWYQQSLDQGLQFLIQYYNGEERAKGNILERFSAQQFPDLHSELNLSSLELGDSALYFCASSPGQLNTEAFFGQGTRLTVV.

V and J are TRBV23-1 and TRBJ1-5; D is perhaps TRBD1 (6 bases). TRBV23-1 is given ORF status, its function remaining uncertain. V was pared by 0 bases and J by 0 bases, with 18 bases between. The CDR3 consists of 19 residues. The CDR3 protein is CASSQSKIPGQSSNQPQHF. CDR3 DNA: TGCGCCAGCAGTCAATCGAAGATTCCAGGACAGAGTAGCAATCAGCCCCAGCATTTT.

The rearrangement links TRBV6-1 to TRBJ2-7; 14 nucleotides line up with TRBD2. J gave up 2 bases and V 0 bases, and 12 bases lay outside the gene matches. CDR3 length equals 20 residues. From germline, CDR1 is MNHNS and CDR2 SASEGT. The CDR3 reads CASSEAGRGLAGVRTYEQYF. The CDR3 DNA is TGTGCCAGCAGTGAAGCGGGTCGGGGACTAGCGGGAGTCCGAACCTACGAGCAGTACTTC.

The chain joins TRBV7-2 to TRBJ1-1; weak D call: TRBD1 (5 bases). The ends were cut back, 11 bases at V and 0 bases at J, with 13 bases in the middle. The CDR3 runs to 13 residues. CDR1 SGHTA and CDR2 FQGNSA come from the germline V gene. In DNA, the CDR3 is TGTGCCTCGGGGGTGGGCATGAACACTGAAGCTTTCTTT. Residues: CASGVGMNTEAFF.

The chain employs TRBV7-9 and TRBJ1-5; TRBD1 matches 7 bases. This CDR3 has 14 amino acids. Germline CDR1 is SEHNR and CDR2 is FQNEAQ (reference sequence). V was pared by 5 bases and J by 2 bases, with 3 bases of the junction left unmatched. In nucleotides, the CDR3 is TGTGCCAGCAGCGCCGGACAGGGCAATCAGCCCCAGCATTTT. It encodes CASSAGQGNQPQHF.

The J gene is TRBJ2-2, the V gene TRBV4-2; maybe TRBD2 (6 bases). Germline-derived CDR1 and CDR2 are LGHNA and YNFKEQ. V lost 4 bases and J lost 0, with 9 bases in between. This CDR3 is 15 amino acids long. The CDR3 loop reads CASSRRLANTGELFF. The CDR3 nucleotides read TGTGCCAGCAGCCGCAGACTAGCGAACACCGGGGAGCTGTTTTTT.

This clone has only a few counts. The genes are TRBV5-6 and TRBJ1-2, with TRBD1 as a possible D gene (6 bases). V shed 2 bases and J shed 2 bases, with 10 bases lying between them. In germline, CDR1 is SGHDT, CDR2 YYEEEE. The CDR3 has 14 residues. In nucleotides, the CDR3 is TGTGCCAGCAGCTTACAGGGTATCAACTATGGCTACACCTTC. Protein sequence: CASSLQGINYGYTF.

This chain links TRBV9 with TRBJ2-2, with a tentative D call TRBD1 (6 bases). The CDR3 covers 16 residues. The V end lost 0 bases, the J end lost 1 base, and 10 bases lay between the germline ends. CDR1 and CDR2 (germline): SGDLS, YYNGEE. CDR3 nucleotide sequence: TGTGCCAGCAGCGTAGTAACAGGGTGGAACACCGGGGAGCTGTTTTTT. It specifies CASSVVTGWNTGELFF. The variable domain in full, completed from reference TRBV9 and TRBJ2-2, reads DSGVTQTPKHLITATGQRVTLRCSPRSGDLSVYWYQQSLDQGLQFLIQYYNGEERAKGNILERFSAQQFPDLHSELNLSSLELGDSALYFCASSVVTGWNTGELFFGEGSRLTVL.

The rearrangement uses TRBV14 and TRBJ1-4; 9 nucleotides agree with TRBD1. V trimming: 0 bases; J trimming: 4 bases; junction bases outside the gene matches: 15. Germline V gene data show CDR1 as SGHDN and CDR2 as FVKESK. The CDR3 is 20 residues long. The CDR3 bases are TGTGCCAGCAGCCAAGATTGGTCTCCGGGACAGGGAGTGATTAATGAAAAACTGTTTTTT. Amino acid sequence: CASSQDWSPGQGVINEKLFF.

This chain links TRBV19 with TRBJ2-2, with 7 positions matching TRBD1. Trimming removed 6 bases from V and 3 bases from J; junction bases left unmatched: 4. This CDR3 is 14 amino acids long. Looked up from germline, CDR1 is LNHDA and CDR2 is SQIVND (reference sequence). In nucleotides, the CDR3 is TGTGCCAGTAGAAACAGGGGCGACACCGGGGAGCTGTTTTTT. Protein product: CASRNRGDTGELFF.

The rearrangement joins TRBV24-1 to TRBJ2-1; D is possibly TRBD1 (6 bases). Germline CDR1 reads KGHDR; CDR2 reads SFDVKD. This CDR3 spans 16 amino acids. Trimming removed 2 bases at V and 0 bases at J, with 10 bases between. CDR3 coding DNA: TGTGCCACCAGTGATTACGGGACACGCTCCTACAATGAGCAGTTCTTC. This codes for CATSDYGTRSYNEQFF.

A few counts support this clone. V and J are TRBV5-4 and TRBJ2-7; D is perhaps TRBD1 (6 bases). V lost 2 bases to trimming and J lost 2 bases, with 11 bases between them. This CDR3 comprises 14 residues. Germline V CDR1 and CDR2: SGHNT, YYREEE (reference sequence). Here the CDR3 reads CASSFGTQPYEQYF. CDR3 DNA sequence: TGTGCCAGCAGCTTTGGGACACAGCCCTACGAGCAGTACTTC. Full variable domain (missing parts from reference TRBV5-4 and TRBJ2-7): ETGVTQSPTHLIKTRGQQVTLRCSSQSGHNTVSWYQQALGQGPQFIFQYYREEENGRGNFPPRFSGLQFPNYSSELNVNALELDDSALYLCASSFGTQPYEQYFGPGTRLTVT.

About this clone itself: This sample also contains other DNA sequences that code for the same CDR3. The genes are TRBV18 and TRBJ2-1, with D possibly TRBD1 on 6 matching bases. Trimming removed 0 bases from V and 1 base from J, with 7 bases in between. Germline V CDR1 and CDR2: KGHSH, LQKENI. The CDR3 totals 15 residues. CDR3 nucleotides: TGTGCCAGCTCACCACCGCAGGGGTCCTACAATGAGCAGTTCTTC. Translating it yields CASSPPQGSYNEQFF.

This chain links TRBV7-2 with TRBJ2-5; TRBD2 matches 13 bases. Germline V gives CDR1 SGHTA, CDR2 FQGNSA. This CDR3 has 16 residues. The V segment lost 5 bases and the J segment 3 bases; nucleotides outside the gene matches: 6. The CDR3 spells CASSTRGLAGKETQYF. The CDR3 DNA reads as TGTGCCAGCAGCACCCGGGGACTAGCGGGAAAAGAGACCCAGTACTTC.

This rearrangement joins TRBV4-2 to TRBJ1-2; TRBD1 matches 9 bases. V was pared by 3 bases and J by 4 bases, with 6 bases of the junction left unmatched. The CDR3 spans 15 residues. Germline-derived CDR1 and CDR2 are LGHNA and YNFKEQ. CDR3 DNA sequence: TGTGCCAGCAGCCAGGATCCGGGACAGGGCTATGGCTACACCTTC. Protein product: CASSQDPGQGYGYTF.

This clone occurred once. The chain links TRBV5-6 to TRBJ2-5; the match to TRBD2 covers 14 bases. V dropped 4 bases and J dropped 3; count of bases not matched to a gene: 2. Germline lookup yields CDR1 SGHDT and CDR2 YYEEEE. This CDR3 has 15 residues. In nucleotides, the CDR3 is TGTGCCAGCAGCCCGGGACTAGCGGGAGAAGAGACCCAGTACTTC. Translating gives CASSPGLAGEETQYF.